These 11 T cell receptor beta chains share one sample of origin, sequenced in a study of regulatory T cells in long-lasting Graves disease. Construction of the TCR beta libraries employed iRepertoire HTBI primers in conjunction with Arm-PCR of CDR3 regions. TCRdb independently ran MiXCR on the multiplex PCR reads; one entry per CDR3 protein. The sample consists of 300,000 to 500,000 distinct CDR3 sequences, less than 25% of them appearing once. Stated time point: persistent/refractory GD, antithyroid drugs over 5 years with positive TRAb. The TCR library used RNA extracted from PBMCs. The source material was peripheral blood mononuclear cells (PBMCs), sampled when the disease was refractory, from a patient treated with antithyroid drugs. The receptors here all came from a female donor with Graves disease.

The genes are TRBV9 and TRBJ2-6; no definite D call. V lost 3 bases, J lost 1 base, and 8 bases lay in between. The V gene's germline CDR1 is SGDLS and CDR2 YYNGEE. The CDR3 extends over 15 amino acids. DNA for the CDR3: TGTGCCAGCAGCGCTTGGGCGTCTGGGGCCAACGTCCTGACTTTC. Protein sequence: CASSAWASGANVLTF. The entire variable domain, with the rest obtained from reference TRBV9 and TRBJ2-6, is as follows: DSGVTQTPKHLITATGQRVTLRCSPRSGDLSVYWYQQSLDQGLQFLIQYYNGEERAKGNILERFSAQQFPDLHSELNLSSLELGDSALYFCASSAWASGANVLTFGAGSRLTVL.

This clonotype was recorded once. This could be a read error, since a much larger clone is one nucleotide away. V gene TRBV10-3 combines with J gene TRBJ1-1, with 8 nucleotides matching TRBD1. CDR1 and CDR2 (germline): ENHRY, SYGVKD. Trimming at V came to 10 bases and at J to 1 base, leaving 11 bases not matched to a gene. This CDR3 has 15 residues. The CDR3 DNA reads TGTGCCACCGGGACAGGTGGTTTGACGAACACTGAAGCTTTCTTT. Translated, it gives CATGTGGLTNTEAFF.

This rearrangement joins TRBV29-1 to TRBJ1-1; D gene uncertain. CDR3 length: 13 amino acids. CDR1 is SQVTM and CDR2 is ANQGSEA in the germline V gene. The V end lost 3 bases, the J end lost 0 bases, and 8 bases lay between the germline ends. In DNA form, the CDR3 reads TGCAGCGTTGAGGAGGGAATGAACACTGAAGCTTTCTTT. This codes for CSVEEGMNTEAFF.

Ten or more counts support this clonotype. The gene calls are TRBV27 and TRBJ1-5; D might be TRBD1 (6 bases). Germline CDR1 MNHEY, CDR2 SMNVEV (reference sequence). Deletions cut 6 bases from V and 0 bases from J, with 12 bases between. This CDR3 comprises 15 residues. CDR3 amino acids: CASSLDRSSNQPQHF. The CDR3 DNA reads as TGTGCCAGCAGCTTGGACAGATCTAGCAATCAGCCCCAGCATTTT.

This clonotype has ten or more counts. The V and J genes are TRBV18 and TRBJ1-4, with D hard to call. There are 14 residues in the CDR3. V dropped 0 bases and J dropped 5 bases, with 7 bases sitting between them. The V gene's germline CDR1 is KGHSH and CDR2 LQKENI. The CDR3 DNA follows: TGTGCCAGCTCACCACCTTCCAGGAATGAAAAACTGTTTTTT. Its protein is CASSPPSRNEKLFF.

V and J are TRBV18 and TRBJ1-2; D uncertain. The CDR3 sequence is 15 residues long. The germline CDR1 and CDR2 sequences are KGHSH and LQKENI. V lost 3 bases to trimming and J lost 7 bases, with 18 bases between them. The CDR3 DNA reads as TGTGCCAGCTCACCTACCCAGAACCCTACTGCTGGCTACACCTTC. Residues: CASSPTQNPTAGYTF.

This clonotype was found a few times. The rearrangement uses TRBV10-3 and TRBJ2-7; D is uncertain. The germline V gene has CDR1 ENHRY and CDR2 SYGVKD. The V and J ends lost 2 bases and 2 bases respectively, with 10 bases between them. There are 14 residues in the CDR3. The CDR3 protein is CAISEPGWTYEQYF. The CDR3 coding sequence is TGTGCCATCAGTGAGCCCGGATGGACCTACGAGCAGTACTTC.

In its sample, this clonotype was seen many times. The CDR3 bases are TGTGCCAGCAGTCTAAAAGAAGCGGGGCTTAATTCACCCCTCCACTTT. It is translated as CASSLKEAGLNSPLHF. The chain recombines TRBV12-3 or TRBV12-4 with TRBJ1-6; possibly TRBD1 for D (5 bases). CDR3 size: 16 residues. Trimming removed 5 bases at V and 6 bases at J, with 17 bases between.

In DNA form, the CDR3 reads TGTGCCAGCAGGCTAGCGGGGTTGTCCTACGAGCAGTACTTC. Translating gives CASRLAGLSYEQYF. The chain joins TRBV6-1 to TRBJ2-4; 9 nucleotides match TRBD2. The J call is in doubt because the DNA end fits TRBJ2-7 better. This CDR3 region has 14 residues. Per germline, CDR1 MNHNS and CDR2 SASEGT.

This clonotype was seen repeatedly, ten times or more. The chain has TRBV7-2 and TRBJ1-1; possibly TRBD1 for D (6 bases). The length of the CDR3 is 14 residues. The germline V gene has CDR1 SGHTA and CDR2 FQGNSA. Trimming pared 6 bases from V and 0 bases from J, leaving 11 bases between. CDR3 bases: TGTGCCAGCAGGAAAACAGGGATGAACACTGAAGCTTTCTTT. Its translation is CASRKTGMNTEAFF.

The V call is TRBV20-1, the J call TRBJ1-1; D is unresolved. V shed 4 bases and J shed 1 base, with 10 bases lying between them. CDR1 is DFQATT, CDR2 SNEGSKA, per germline (reference sequence). The CDR3 is made up of 13 amino acids. CDR3 loop: CSATFWRNTEAFF. The CDR3 bases are TGCAGTGCTACCTTTTGGCGGAACACTGAAGCTTTCTTT.